Sequencing of this T cell receptor beta chain was carried out in a study of blood T cell repertoires in COVID-19. Study in general: Material from acute and convalescent COVID-19 was sourced from the United States, Italy and Spain.

How the authors handled the data: Reference gene primer amplification gave estimated nucleated cell counts. Here immunoSEQ multiplex PCR was the method, and the copy in TCRdb shows in-frame clones only, minus some. That table furnishes V, J and clone size, whereas the DNA furnished D and trimming. The sample lists about 140,000 clones, approximately 87% occurring once. There are 13 residues in the CDR3. V dropped 2 bases and J dropped 0 bases, with 5 bases sitting between them. The germline V gene encodes CDR1 SQVTM and CDR2 ANQGSEA. Sequenced sample: peripheral blood. This TCR came from a man aged 45-60 years who had recovered from COVID-19. The gene calls are TRBV29-1 and TRBJ1-5; D remains unclear. CDR3 region: CSVEFNSNQPQHF. For the CDR3, the DNA is TGCAGCGTTGAATTCAATAGCAATCAGCCCCAGCATTTT.